A selection of T cell receptor beta chains follows, all from one sample in a study of cytomegalovirus exposure and HLA in healthy donors. Sequencing used immunoSEQ multiplex PCR; TCRdb keeps in-frame clones, though not all of them. The repertoire includes a few hundred thousand clones, roughly 86% of them detected once, and 2% to 2.5% sits in the top ten. Sample: PBMCs. Receptor source: a woman aged 40 to 55 in good health and CMV-seropositive. CDR3s include the opening cysteine and the closing phenylalanine or tryptophan. The D gene is left open where the match is weak. The size field is filled for only some rows; it gives once, few, many or a size class.

TRBD2 TRBJ2-1 - TRBV30 TGTGCCTGGAGTCCGGGACTAGTCGTCAATGAGCAGTTCTTC CAWSPGLVVNEQFF
- TRBJ2-7 - TRBV11-2 TGTGCCAGCAGCTTAGATCAGGCCGGGAGAGCAGGCTACGAGCAGTACTTC CASSLDQAGRAGYEQYF
- TRBJ2-5 - TRBV7-8 TGTGCCAGCAGCCCCGGCCGTGTGGGGCCTCAAGAGACCCAGTACTTC CASSPGRVGPQETQYF
- TRBJ1-5 - TRBV30 TGTGCCTGGAAAGGGGAGGGAGTGGATCAGCCCCAGCATTTT CAWKGEGVDQPQHF
- TRBJ1-5 once TRBV7-6 TGTGCCAGCAGCGCCCGAGGTGGGCAGCCCCAGCATTTT CASSARGGQPQHF
TRBD2 TRBJ2-2 - TRBV6-5 TGTGCCAGCAGTTACTCGACTAGCGGTAACACCGGGGAGCTGTTTTTT CASSYSTSGNTGELFF
TRBD2 TRBJ2-1 once TRBV7-9 TGTGCCAGCAGCTTAGTAGTGACTAGCGACGTCAATGAGCAGTTCTTC CASSLVVTSDVNEQFF
- TRBJ2-1 - TRBV28 TGTGCCAGCAGTTTCGACACGATTAGGGAGCAGTTCTTC CASSFDTIREQFF
TRBD1 TRBJ1-2 - TRBV5-6 TGTGCCAGCAGTTGGGACAGACTAAGAGGCTACACCTTC CASSWDRLRGYTF
- TRBJ1-6 - TRBV11-3 TGTGCCAGCAGCTTAAGACAGGACTCACCCCTCCACTTT CASSLRQDSPLHF
- TRBJ2-7 - TRBV30 TGTGCCTGGAGTAACTCCCACGGTTACGAGCAGTACTTC CAWSNSHGYEQYF
- TRBJ2-2 - TRBV11-3 TGTGCCAGCAGCTTAGTCGTCTCGAACACCGGGGAGCTGTTTTTT CASSLVVSNTGELFF
- TRBJ2-2 once TRBV19 TGTGCCAGTAGTATAGATCGAGCGGCCGGGGAGCTGTTTTTT CASSIDRAAGELFF
- TRBJ1-4 - TRBV4-3 TGCGCCAGCAGCCAAGATGCCAGAGGGTTGAAAGAAAAACTGTTTTTT CASSQDARGLKEKLFF
- TRBJ2-7 - TRBV6-6 TGTGCCAGCAGTTCCAACGAGATCGGCTACGAGCAGTACTTC CASSSNEIGYEQYF
- TRBJ2-5 - TRBV11-3 TGTGCCAGCAGCCCCCCACGGCTTGGCGGGACTCAGACCCAGTACTTC CASSPPRLGGTQTQYF
- TRBJ1-4 - TRBV6-1 TGTGCCAGCAGTGAAATGGCAGGGGTGAATGAAAAACTGTTTTTT CASSEMAGVNEKLFF
- TRBJ1-5 once TRBV19 TGTGCCAGTAGTCCGACGGGGGGCGTGAGTGGCAATCAGCCCCAGCATTTT CASSPTGGVSGNQPQHF
- TRBJ1-2 - TRBV29-1 TGCAGCGCCGCTGGGGACACGATCTATGGCTACACCTTC CSAAGDTIYGYTF
TRBD1 TRBJ2-3 - TRBV7-3 TGTGCCAGCAGCTTAGGGGACAGGGGGCTGTGGACGCAGTATTTT CASSLGDRGLWTQYF
TRBD1 TRBJ1-6 - TRBV4-3 TGCGCCAGCAGCTTGACAGGGTCCAACTCACCCCTCCACTTT CASSLTGSNSPLHF
- TRBJ1-4 - TRBV27 TGTGCCAGCAGCTTAATTCAGAGGCCCCGGCCCTCTAATGAAAAACTGTTTTTT CASSLIQRPRPSNEKLFF
TRBD2 TRBJ2-1 - TRBV12-5 TGTGCTAGTGGTTTGCCCGGGACTAGCGGGAGCAATGAGCAGTTCTTC CASGLPGTSGSNEQFF
TRBD2 TRBJ2-1 - TRBV7-9 TGTGCCAGCAGCTTTGTTAGCGGGCAAAGGGATGAGCAGTTCTTC CASSFVSGQRDEQFF
- TRBJ2-7 - TRBV30 TGTGCCTGGAGAACAGTAGGAGAGCAGTACTTC CAWRTVGEQYF
TRBD2 TRBJ2-5 - TRBV27 TGTGCCAGCAGTTTATCCCCCCCGGTCGCGGGAGGGAGTCCGGAGACCCAGTACTTC CASSLSPPVAGGSPETQYF
TRBD2 TRBJ2-7 - TRBV7-2 TGTGCCAGCAGCTTAGTGTCTAGCGGGAGCCCCTACGAGCAGTACTTC CASSLVSSGSPYEQYF
- TRBJ1-2 - TRBV30 TGTGCCTGGAGTGTACGCGCGGGGCTTCAGGATGGCTACACCTTC CAWSVRAGLQDGYTF
- TRBJ2-1 few TRBV27 TGTGCCAGCGGGGCTAGTTCGTACAATGAGCAGTTCTTC CASGASSYNEQFF
TRBD2 TRBJ2-1 - TRBV7-9 TGTGCCAGCAGGCACGGGACTAGCGGGAGGGAGGTCTACAATGAGCAGTTCTTC CASRHGTSGREVYNEQFF
- TRBJ2-1 - TRBV9 TGTGCCAGCAGCGTAGGCGACAGTGTTTACAATGAGCAGTTCTTC CASSVGDSVYNEQFF
- TRBJ1-2 - TRBV28 TGTGCCAGCAGGGCGGCAGGGGTGGGATATGGCCACACCTTC CASRAAGVGYGHTF
- TRBJ2-7 - TRBV7-6 TGTGCCAGCAGCTTAGGTACAGGGTCTTACGAGCAGTACTTC CASSLGTGSYEQYF
- TRBJ1-6 - TRBV12-5 TGTGCTAGTGACCAACCGGGGGGGGCTCGTTCACCCCTCCACTTT CASDQPGGARSPLHF
- TRBJ1-1 few TRBV12-2 TGTGCAAGTCGCTTAGTGGATTGTCGTCAGGAGGGCACTGAAGCTTTCTTT CASRLVDCRQEGTEAFF
- TRBJ2-1 - TRBV7-6 TGTGCCAGCACCTTCCCGGGCTACAATGAGCAGTTCTTC CASTFPGYNEQFF
- TRBJ2-7 - TRBV4-2 TGTGCCAGCAGCCAAGTATCCGGGACACGGGACGAGCAGTACTTC CASSQVSGTRDEQYF
- TRBJ2-7 - TRBV5-6 TGTGCCAGCAGCTTGGCCGGTTCAGCGAGCTACGAGCAGTACTTC CASSLAGSASYEQYF
- TRBJ1-5 - TRBV6-6 TGTGCCAGCAGTTACGAAAAGACAGACAATCAGCCCCAGCATTTT CASSYEKTDNQPQHF
- TRBJ2-3 - TRBV5-1 TGCGCCAGCAGCTCCTTCACAGATACGCAGTATTTT CASSSFTDTQYF
TRBD2 TRBJ2-3 - TRBV30 TGTGCCTGGGCGGGAGCGTCAGATACGCAGTATTTT CAWAGASDTQYF
- TRBJ1-1 once TRBV5-4 TGTGCCAGCAGCCCAGGGGCGGGAGTTTACACTGAAGCTTTCTTT CASSPGAGVYTEAFF
TRBD2 TRBJ2-3 - TRBV28 TGTGCCAGCAGCCAGGGACTAGCGGGCACAGATACGCAGTATTTT CASSQGLAGTDTQYF
- TRBJ1-6 - TRBV15 TGTGCCACCAGCAGAGACCTACCTGGGAAAGACAGGAATAATTCACCCCTCCACTTT CATSRDLPGKDRNNSPLHF
TRBD2 TRBJ2-5 - TRBV27 TGTGCCAGCAGTTTAAAGTCTAGGGACTATCAGTACTTC CASSLKSRDYQYF
TRBD1 TRBJ2-7 - TRBV5-6 TGTGCCAGCAGAGCCGGGACAGATACCTACGAGCAGTACTTC CASRAGTDTYEQYF
TRBD2 TRBJ2-3 - TRBV10-3 TGTGCCACCGCGACTAGCGGAGGCACAGATACGCAGTATTTT CATATSGGTDTQYF
TRBD2 TRBJ2-1 once TRBV30 TGTGCCTGGACTCCGCGACTAGCGGGTTACAATGAGCAGTTCTTC CAWTPRLAGYNEQFF
- TRBJ2-3 - TRBV7-9 TGTGCCAGCAGCTTAGGGTCGAGCGGAAGCACAGATACGCAGTATTTT CASSLGSSGSTDTQYF
TRBD2 TRBJ2-7 - TRBV5-4 TGTGCCAGCAGCACCCTATGGACTAGCGGGAAGTACGAGCAGTACTTC CASSTLWTSGKYEQYF
- TRBJ2-2 - TRBV5-1 TGCGCCAGCAGCTTGGTTAGATCGGGCTTAGCGGAAAAGAACACCGGGGAGCTGTTTTTT CASSLVRSGLAEKNTGELFF